Presented here are 9 T cell receptor beta chains from one specimen sequenced in a study of glioma-infiltrating T cells. Amplification of TCR alpha and beta CDR3 regions from RNA used iRepertoire nested multiplex PCR. TCRdb ran MiXCR on the multiplex PCR reads and lists one entry per CDR3 protein. Of approximately 400,000 distinct CDR3 sequences in the sample, 41% are singletons; the top ten hold about 12%. Material: glioma tissue, nonneoplastic brain tissue, or PBMCs (not recorded which). These receptors originate from a human donor with low-grade glioma or glioblastoma, undergoing nonglioma brain surgery, or in good health (not recorded which).

A word on this clonotype: A read error may be the cause here, since a much bigger clone is one base away. CDR3 protein: CASSHSETVNTEALF. The CDR3 DNA reads as TGTGCCAGCAGCCATTCGGAGACAGTGAACACTGAAGCTTTATTT. J is TRBJ1-1 and V is TRBV3-1; possible D gene TRBD1, 5 bases. CDR1 LGHDT and CDR2 YNNKEL come from the germline V gene (reference sequence). CDR3 length equals 15 residues.

This clonotype was counted many times. This chain uses TRBV6-2 or TRBV6-3 with TRBJ2-7; D might be TRBD2 (6 bases). CDR1 MNHEY and CDR2 SVGEGT come from the germline V gene. The CDR3 sequence is 15 residues long. V lost 2 bases, J lost 3 bases, and 14 bases lay in between. CDR3 nucleotide sequence: TGTGCCAGCAGTTACCCGCGGGATTCTCACTACGAGCAGTACTTC. It specifies CASSYPRDSHYEQYF.

There are many counts of this clonotype. The V and J genes are TRBV20-1 and TRBJ2-3; D not certain. V lost 1 base and J 5 bases, leaving 7 bases between the germline ends. Germline V CDR1 and CDR2: DFQATT, SNEGSKA (reference sequence). This CDR3 has 12 residues. The DNA of the CDR3 is TGCAGTGCTAGAGTCGGTGGAGATACGCAGTATTTT. It yields the protein CSARVGGDTQYF.

The V and J genes are TRBV4-2 and TRBJ1-2; a weak D match, TRBD1 (5 bases). The CDR3 is 12 residues long. CDR1 is LGHNA and CDR2 is YNFKEQ in the germline V gene. The V gene lost 6 bases and the J gene lost 8 bases, with 13 bases spanning the gap. Here the CDR3 reads CASRREGLGYTF. CDR3 sequence (DNA): TGTGCCAGCAGGCGAGAGGGGCTGGGCTACACCTTC.

This clonotype was found many times. This chain links TRBV6-5 with TRBJ1-4; possible D gene TRBD1, 5 bases. This CDR3 spans 14 amino acids. CDR1 is MNHEY and CDR2 is SVGAGI in the germline V gene. Trimming stripped 5 bases from V and 6 bases from J, with 13 bases between. The CDR3 spells CASSLTTADEKLFF. CDR3 nucleotide sequence: TGTGCCAGCAGTCTTACGACAGCTGATGAAAAACTGTTTTTT.

This clonotype has just a few counts. The gene calls are TRBV2 and TRBJ2-3, with D perhaps matching TRBD2 (5 bases). Germline V gene lookup returns CDR1 SNHLY and CDR2 FYNNEI. Trimming cost V 5 bases and J 6 bases, with 15 bases left between them. The CDR3 spans 14 residues. CDR3 in DNA: TGTGCCAGCAGTTTCCTAGCAAAGGCGGATACGCAGTATTTT. Protein: CASSFLAKADTQYF.

Of note for this clonotype: This sequence may be a read error, since a much larger clone differs from it by one base. The chain couples TRBV6-1 to TRBJ2-7; D is uncertain. The CDR3 consists of 16 residues. From germline, CDR1 is MNHNS and CDR2 SASEGT. This chain's CDR3 is CVSSEAPIRSSYEQYF. CDR3 in DNA: TGTGTCAGCAGTGAAGCACCCATAAGATCGTCCTACGAGCAGTACTTC.

The CDR3 sequence is CASSQDVQLAQYF. CDR3 in DNA: TGTGCCAGCAGCCAAGATGTCCAACTGGCCCAGTACTTC. V is TRBV7-2 and J is TRBJ2-5; unclear D gene. Trimming stripped 5 bases from V and 9 bases from J, with 16 bases between. CDR1 is SGHTA and CDR2 is FQGNSA in the germline V gene. The CDR3 spans 13 residues.

This clonotype was counted at least ten times. J is TRBJ2-1 and V is TRBV6-1; 7 bases align to TRBD2. J was trimmed by 5 bases and V by 8 bases; bases with no gene match: 12. This CDR3 has 15 residues. Looked up from germline, CDR1 is MNHNS and CDR2 is SASEGT. The CDR3 region is CASGRASGAHNEQFF. The CDR3, as DNA: TGTGCCAGCGGTAGGGCTAGCGGAGCCCACAATGAGCAGTTCTTC.